This T cell receptor (beta chain) was sequenced during a study of blood T cell repertoires in COVID-19. On the study more broadly: The analysed material was cDNA or gDNA that came from T cells, B-cell-depleted T cells, or PBMCs.

The table came from immunoSEQ multiplex PCR; TCRdb's copy has only in-frame clones and leaves some out. The profile shows hundreds of thousands of clones, 65% to 90% of them singletons. The CDR3 runs to 10 residues. V lost 7 bases and J 4 bases, leaving 3 bases between the germline ends. The clonotype was recovered from a man aged 45-65 years with active or convalescent COVID-19. The chain has TRBV5-3 and TRBJ1-3; D is unclear. TRBV5-3 has ORF status, its function being uncertain. The sequenced sample consisted of peripheral blood. The DNA for the CDR3 is TGTGCCAGATCGGGAAACACCATATATTTT. As protein: CARSGNTIYF.